This T cell receptor beta chain comes out of a study of blood T cell repertoires in COVID-19. Generated by immunoSEQ multiplex PCR, the TCRdb table keeps only in-frame clones and is missing some. The table records some 100,000 clones, 84% of them present only once. Trimming removed 5 bases at V and 2 bases at J, with 19 bases between. Germline V gene lookup returns CDR1 LNHDA and CDR2 SQIVND (reference sequence). The CDR3 sequence is 17 residues long. The receptor was derived from a woman older than 75 with active or convalescent COVID-19. The rearrangement joins TRBV19 to TRBJ1-5; D perhaps matches TRBD1 (5 bases). The sequenced sample consisted of peripheral blood. The DNA for the CDR3 is TGTGCCAGTAGTCCCGGGACTCTTCTAGGAGGCAATCAGCCCCAGCATTTT. Translation: CASSPGTLLGGNQPQHF. Looking up the rest from reference TRBV19 and TRBJ1-5 gives the full variable domain: DGGITQSPKYLFRKEGQNVTLSCEQNLNHDAMYWYRQDPGQGLRLIYYSQIVNDFQKGDIAEGYSVSREKKESFPLTVTSAQKNPTAFYLCASSPGTLLGGNQPQHFGDGTRLSIL.